The 16 T cell receptor beta chains below were found in one sample sequenced in a study of T-cell memory formation after mild COVID-19. TCRdb re-called the 5' RACE reads with MiXCR, one entry per CDR3 protein. The sample lists some 450,000 distinct CDR3 sequences, under 20% seen once, with under 25% in the top ten. Sequenced sample: PBMCs or a T cell subset sorted from them (not recorded which). The receptors here all came from a man between 18 and 29 years old who had mild COVID-19 (a few samples of this study predate the infection). Cell type and time point are not known.

The V gene is TRBV19, the J gene TRBJ2-7; D is possibly TRBD2 (5 bases). Per the germline V gene, CDR1 is LNHDA and CDR2 is SQIVND (reference sequence). The V and J ends lost 2 bases and 0 bases respectively, with 8 bases between them. The CDR3 loop spans 14 amino acids. The DNA of the CDR3 is TGTGCCAGTAGTATAACGGGGAGCTCCTACGAGCAGTACTTC. Protein product: CASSITGSSYEQYF.

This clonotype showed up just a few times. The chain is built from TRBV10-3 and TRBJ2-3; 10 bases line up with TRBD2. The CDR3 is made up of 17 amino acids. From germline, CDR1 is ENHRY and CDR2 SYGVKD. After removal of 5 bases from V and 4 bases from J, the junction contained 12 bases not matched to a gene. The chain's CDR3 is CAISSESGGAGADTQYF. CDR3 bases: TGTGCCATCAGTTCCGAGAGCGGGGGGGCCGGCGCAGATACGCAGTATTTT.

The rearrangement links TRBV6-2 or TRBV6-3 to TRBJ2-3; 8 bases match TRBD2. CDR1 MNHEY and CDR2 SVGEGT come from the germline V gene. The ends lost 4 bases at V and 4 bases at J; junction bases unmatched: 7. This CDR3 contains 15 residues. Here the CDR3 DNA reads TGTGCCAGCAGTTTACTCAGCGGGGGCCCAGATACGCAGTATTTT. This codes for CASSLLSGGPDTQYF.

The CDR3: CASSSYRTRSGYGYTF. Written as DNA, the CDR3 is TGTGCCAGCAGCTCCTATCGGACCCGAAGTGGCTATGGCTACACCTTC. The gene calls are TRBV7-9 and TRBJ1-2, with unresolved D. CDR3 length: 16 amino acids. Looked up from germline, CDR1 is SEHNR and CDR2 is FQNEAQ (reference sequence). V was trimmed by 4 bases and J by 4 bases, leaving 19 bases between them.

This clonotype was found a few times. The chain uses TRBV5-1 and TRBJ2-3; 11 bases are shared with TRBD1. The CDR3 runs 17 residues. With V trimmed by 4 bases and J by 5 bases, 12 bases remained unmatched. CDR1 is SGHRS and CDR2 is YFSETQ in the germline V gene. The CDR3 protein is CASSPAGSGQGGDTQYF. Here the CDR3 DNA reads TGCGCCAGCAGCCCGGCGGGGTCGGGACAGGGGGGAGATACGCAGTATTTT.

In this sample, this clonotype turned up a few times. The chain carries TRBV25-1 and TRBJ2-5; the D is unclear. The CDR3 covers 12 residues. Germline lookup yields CDR1 MGHDK and CDR2 SYGVNS. Trimming stripped 4 bases from V and 9 bases from J, with 12 bases between. CDR3 in DNA: TGTGCCAGCAGTGCCCCTTTTTTGGCCCAGTACTTC. Its protein is CASSAPFLAQYF.

This clonotype was observed a few times. V usage is TRBV6-6 and J usage is TRBJ1-6; D might be TRBD1 (6 bases). The CDR3 consists of 14 residues. Germline CDR1 MNHNY, CDR2 SVGAGI (reference sequence). V was pared by 2 bases and J by 10 bases, with 12 bases between. The CDR3 coding sequence is TGTGCCAGCAGTTACCCAGGGGAATGGTCACCCCTCCACTTT. Its translation is CASSYPGEWSPLHF.

The chain employs TRBV9 and TRBJ1-1; 8 nucleotides line up with TRBD1. The CDR3 is 15 residues long. Germline V gives CDR1 SGDLS, CDR2 YYNGEE. The junction had 5 bases not matched to a gene; V was cut back by 0 bases and J by 4 bases. The DNA for the CDR3 is TGTGCCAGCAGCGTAGAACAGGGGGGGCGCACTGAAGCTTTCTTT. Its translation is CASSVEQGGRTEAFF.

The genes are TRBV7-6 and TRBJ2-1, with D possibly being TRBD2 (5 bases). The V end was cut by 0 bases, the J end by 10 bases, with 13 bases between. Germline CDR1 is SGHVS and CDR2 is FNYEAQ. The CDR3 is 14 residues long. DNA for the CDR3: TGTGCCAGCAGCTTAGCGACTGGCTCGGGGGAGCAGTTCTTC. The encoded protein is CASSLATGSGEQFF.

J is TRBJ2-7 and V is TRBV4-1, with 10 bases matching TRBD2. This CDR3 is built from 15 residues. Looked up from germline, CDR1 is MGHRA and CDR2 is YSYEKL. The V and J ends lost 3 bases and 3 bases, in that order; junction bases with no gene match: 5. The CDR3 bases are TGCGCCAGCAGCCAGCCCGGGACTAGCGACTACGAGCAGTACTTC. Translation: CASSQPGTSDYEQYF.

This clonotype was seen a handful of times. V is TRBV2 and J is TRBJ1-2, with 8 bases matching TRBD1. V gave up 4 bases and J gave up 0 bases; unmatched junction bases: 7. Germline V lookup: CDR1 SNHLY, CDR2 FYNNEI. This CDR3 contains 16 residues. The CDR3 region is CASSGFRDRTNYGYTF. CDR3 DNA: TGTGCCAGCAGTGGATTCCGGGACAGGACTAACTATGGCTACACCTTC.

This clonotype has more than one count but fewer than ten. The genes are TRBV4-2 and TRBJ1-4; D perhaps matches TRBD1 (6 bases). This CDR3 comprises 15 residues. Per germline, CDR1 LGHNA and CDR2 YNFKEQ. Trimming removed 1 base at V and 8 bases at J, with 14 bases between. Here the CDR3 reads CASSQVGQSQEKLFF. The CDR3 DNA reads as TGTGCCAGCAGCCAAGTCGGACAGAGCCAAGAAAAACTGTTTTTT.

The J gene is TRBJ1-1, the V gene TRBV28; D uncertain. The CDR3 loop spans 9 amino acids. Looked up from germline, CDR1 is MDHEN and CDR2 is SYDVKM. In DNA, the CDR3 is TGTGACTACTCCACTGAAGCTTTCTTT. This encodes CDYSTEAFF.

The chain has TRBV12-3 or TRBV12-4 and TRBJ2-3, with 7 bases aligning to TRBD1. The CDR3 length is 15 residues. Unmatched junction bases numbered 6, after V lost 3 bases and J lost 3 bases. The CDR3 spells CASSFDGRGTDTQYF. The CDR3 nucleotides read TGTGCCAGCAGTTTCGATGGCAGGGGGACAGATACGCAGTATTTT.

Details on this clonotype: A junction end diverges from the germline sequence, so it may reflect a read error. This chain links TRBV20-1 with TRBJ2-5; TRBD2 is a possible D gene (6 bases). In germline, CDR1 is DFQATT, CDR2 SNEGSKA (reference sequence). The CDR3 spans 15 residues. CDR3 residues: CSARDPGLFSETKYF. The CDR3 DNA reads TGCAGTGCTAGAGATCCTGGACTATTCTCGGAGACCAAGTACTTC.

The chain has TRBV12-3 or TRBV12-4 and TRBJ2-5; D remains ambiguous. The CDR3 contains 13 residues. V was cut by 6 bases and J by 0 bases, with 8 bases left in between. The CDR3 spells CASSPRNQETQYF. CDR3 bases: TGTGCCAGCAGCCCCCGAAACCAAGAGACCCAGTACTTC.